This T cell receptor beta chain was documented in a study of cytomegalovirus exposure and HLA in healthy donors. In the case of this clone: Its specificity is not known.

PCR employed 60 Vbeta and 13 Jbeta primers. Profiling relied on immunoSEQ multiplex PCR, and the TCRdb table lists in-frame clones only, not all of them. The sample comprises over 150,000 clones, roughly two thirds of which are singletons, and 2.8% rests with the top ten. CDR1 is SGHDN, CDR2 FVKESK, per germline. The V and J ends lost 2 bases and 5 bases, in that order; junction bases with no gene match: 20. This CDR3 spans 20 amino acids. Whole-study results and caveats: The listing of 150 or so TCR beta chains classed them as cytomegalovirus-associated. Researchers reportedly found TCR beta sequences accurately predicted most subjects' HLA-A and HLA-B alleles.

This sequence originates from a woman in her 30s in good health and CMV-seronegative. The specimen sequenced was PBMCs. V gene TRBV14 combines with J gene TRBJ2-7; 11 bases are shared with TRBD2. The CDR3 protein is CASSQIKRLPRGLAEDEQYF. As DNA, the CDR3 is TGTGCCAGCAGCCAAATAAAGAGGCTTCCGAGGGGACTAGCGGAGGACGAGCAGTACTTC.